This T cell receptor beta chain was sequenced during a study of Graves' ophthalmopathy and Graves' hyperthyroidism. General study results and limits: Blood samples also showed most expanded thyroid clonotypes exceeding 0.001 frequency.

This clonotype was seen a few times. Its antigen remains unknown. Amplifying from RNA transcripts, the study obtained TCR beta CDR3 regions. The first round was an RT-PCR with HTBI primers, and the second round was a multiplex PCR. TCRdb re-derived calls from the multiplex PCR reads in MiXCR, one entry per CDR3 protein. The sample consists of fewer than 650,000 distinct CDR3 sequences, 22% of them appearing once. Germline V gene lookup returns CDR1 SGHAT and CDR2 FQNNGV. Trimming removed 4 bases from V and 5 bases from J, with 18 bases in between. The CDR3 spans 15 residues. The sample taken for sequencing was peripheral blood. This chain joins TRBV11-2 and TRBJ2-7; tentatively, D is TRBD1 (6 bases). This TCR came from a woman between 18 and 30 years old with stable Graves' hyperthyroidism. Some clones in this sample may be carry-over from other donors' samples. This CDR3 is CASSSGRGGGHEQYF. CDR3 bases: TGTGCCAGCAGCTCCGGGCGAGGGGGTGGCCACGAGCAGTACTTC.